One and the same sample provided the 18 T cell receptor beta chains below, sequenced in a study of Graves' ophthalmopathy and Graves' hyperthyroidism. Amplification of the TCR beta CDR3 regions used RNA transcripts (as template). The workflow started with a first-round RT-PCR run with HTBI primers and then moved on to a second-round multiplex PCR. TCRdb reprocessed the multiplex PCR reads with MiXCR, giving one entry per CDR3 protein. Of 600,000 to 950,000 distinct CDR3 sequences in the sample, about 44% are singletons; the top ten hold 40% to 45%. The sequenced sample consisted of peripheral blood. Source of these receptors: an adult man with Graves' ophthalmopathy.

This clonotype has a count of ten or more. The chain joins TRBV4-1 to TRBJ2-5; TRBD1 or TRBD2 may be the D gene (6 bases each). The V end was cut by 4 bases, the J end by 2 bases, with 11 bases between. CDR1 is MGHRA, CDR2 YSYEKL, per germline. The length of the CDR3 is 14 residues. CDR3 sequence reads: CASSLKGGQETQYF. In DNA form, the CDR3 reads TGCGCCAGCAGCCTAAAGGGGGGACAAGAGACCCAGTACTTC.

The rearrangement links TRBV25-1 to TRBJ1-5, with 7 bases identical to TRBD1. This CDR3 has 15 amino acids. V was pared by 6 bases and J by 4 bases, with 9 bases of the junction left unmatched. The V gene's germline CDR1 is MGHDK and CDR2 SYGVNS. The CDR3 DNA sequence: TGTGCCAGCAGGAATGGTGGGACAGCGAATCAGCCCCAGCATTTT. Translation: CASRNGGTANQPQHF.

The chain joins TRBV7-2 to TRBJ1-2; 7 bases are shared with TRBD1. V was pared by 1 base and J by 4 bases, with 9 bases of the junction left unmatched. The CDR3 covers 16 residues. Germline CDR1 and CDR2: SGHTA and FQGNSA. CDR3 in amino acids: CASSLEGTDLFYGYTF. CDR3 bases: TGTGCCAGCAGCTTAGAAGGGACAGACCTCTTCTATGGCTACACCTTC. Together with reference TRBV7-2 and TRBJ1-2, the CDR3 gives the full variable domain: GAGVSQSPSNKVTEKGKDVELRCDPISGHTALYWYRQSLGQGLEFLIYFQGNSAPDKSGLPSDRFSAERTGGSVSTLTIQRTQQEDSAVYLCASSLEGTDLFYGYTFGSGTRLTVV.

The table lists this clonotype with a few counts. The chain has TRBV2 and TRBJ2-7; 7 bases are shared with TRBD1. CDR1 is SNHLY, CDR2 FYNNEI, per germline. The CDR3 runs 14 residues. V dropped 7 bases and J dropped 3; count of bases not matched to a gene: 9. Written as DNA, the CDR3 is TGTGCCAGCACCTACGGGACAGCGTACTACGAGCAGTACTTC. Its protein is CASTYGTAYYEQYF.

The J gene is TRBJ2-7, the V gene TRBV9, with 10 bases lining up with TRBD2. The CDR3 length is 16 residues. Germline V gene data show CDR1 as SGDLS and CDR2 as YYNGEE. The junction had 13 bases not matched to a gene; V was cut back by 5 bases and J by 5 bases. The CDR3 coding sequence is TGTGCCAGCAGTGACCCGGCTAGCGGGAGAATCCACGAGCAGTACTTC. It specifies CASSDPASGRIHEQYF. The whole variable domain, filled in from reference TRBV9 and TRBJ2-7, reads DSGVTQTPKHLITATGQRVTLRCSPRSGDLSVYWYQQSLDQGLQFLIQYYNGEERAKGNILERFSAQQFPDLHSELNLSSLELGDSALYFCASSDPASGRIHEQYFGPGTRLTVT.

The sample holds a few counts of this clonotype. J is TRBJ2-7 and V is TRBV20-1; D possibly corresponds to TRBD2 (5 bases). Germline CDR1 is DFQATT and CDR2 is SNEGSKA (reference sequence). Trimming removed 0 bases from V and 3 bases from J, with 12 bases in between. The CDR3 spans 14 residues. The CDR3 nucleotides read TGCAGTGCTAGAGAGTATTTCGGGGACTACGAGCAGTACTTC. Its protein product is CSAREYFGDYEQYF.

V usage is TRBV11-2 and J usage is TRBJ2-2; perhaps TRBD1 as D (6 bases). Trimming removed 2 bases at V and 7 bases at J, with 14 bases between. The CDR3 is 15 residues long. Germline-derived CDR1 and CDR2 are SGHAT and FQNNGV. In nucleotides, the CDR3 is TGTGCCAGCAGCTTAAGGTCCAGGGGATACGGGGAGCTGTTTTTT. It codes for CASSLRSRGYGELFF. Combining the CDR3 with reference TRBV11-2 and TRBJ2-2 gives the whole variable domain EAGVAQSPRYKIIEKRQSVAFWCNPISGHATLYWYQQILGQGPKLLIQFQNNGVVDDSQLPKDRFSAERLKGVDSTLKIQPAKLEDSAVYLCASSLRSRGYGELFFGEGSRLTVL.

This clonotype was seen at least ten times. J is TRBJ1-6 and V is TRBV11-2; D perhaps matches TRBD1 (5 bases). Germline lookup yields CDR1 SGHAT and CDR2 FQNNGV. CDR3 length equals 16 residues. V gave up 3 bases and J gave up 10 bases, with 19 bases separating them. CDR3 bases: TGTGCCAGCAGCTTCGGGCACAGGCAGAAGGGATCACCCCTCCACTTT. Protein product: CASSFGHRQKGSPLHF. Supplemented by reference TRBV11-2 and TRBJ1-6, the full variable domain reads EAGVAQSPRYKIIEKRQSVAFWCNPISGHATLYWYQQILGQGPKLLIQFQNNGVVDDSQLPKDRFSAERLKGVDSTLKIQPAKLEDSAVYLCASSFGHRQKGSPLHFGNGTRLTVT.

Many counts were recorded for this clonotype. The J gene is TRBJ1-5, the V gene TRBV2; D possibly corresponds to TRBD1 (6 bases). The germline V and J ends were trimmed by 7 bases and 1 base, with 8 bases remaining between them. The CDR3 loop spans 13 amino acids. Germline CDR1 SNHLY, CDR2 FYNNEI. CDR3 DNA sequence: TGTGCCAGCAACAGGGTGAGCAATCAGCCCCAGCATTTT. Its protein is CASNRVSNQPQHF.

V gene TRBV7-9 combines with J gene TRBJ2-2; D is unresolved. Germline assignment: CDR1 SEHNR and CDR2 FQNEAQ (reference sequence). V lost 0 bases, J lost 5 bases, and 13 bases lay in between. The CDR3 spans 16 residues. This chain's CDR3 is CASSLAPGQGTGELFF. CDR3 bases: TGTGCCAGCAGCTTAGCCCCAGGCCAAGGTACCGGGGAGCTGTTTTTT.

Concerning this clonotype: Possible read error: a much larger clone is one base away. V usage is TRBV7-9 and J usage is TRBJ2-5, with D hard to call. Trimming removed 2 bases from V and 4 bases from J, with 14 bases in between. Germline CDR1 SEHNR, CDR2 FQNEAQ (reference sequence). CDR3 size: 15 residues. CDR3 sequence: CASSLIGGVRETQYF. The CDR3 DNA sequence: TGTGCCAGCAGCTTAATAGGCGGTGTTAGAGAGACCCAGTACTTC.

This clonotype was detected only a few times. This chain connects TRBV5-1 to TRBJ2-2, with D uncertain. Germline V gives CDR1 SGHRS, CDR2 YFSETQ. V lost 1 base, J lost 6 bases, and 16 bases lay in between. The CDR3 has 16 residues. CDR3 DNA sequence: TGCGCCAGCAGCTTGCGCGTGGATCAGAAGGCCGGGGAGCTGTTTTTT. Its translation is CASSLRVDQKAGELFF.

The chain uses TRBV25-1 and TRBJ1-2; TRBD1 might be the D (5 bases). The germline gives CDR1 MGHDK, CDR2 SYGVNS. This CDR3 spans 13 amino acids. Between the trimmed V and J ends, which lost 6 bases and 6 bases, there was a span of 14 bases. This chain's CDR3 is CASRDRRDDGYTF. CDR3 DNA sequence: TGTGCCAGCAGAGATCGGAGGGACGATGGCTACACCTTC.

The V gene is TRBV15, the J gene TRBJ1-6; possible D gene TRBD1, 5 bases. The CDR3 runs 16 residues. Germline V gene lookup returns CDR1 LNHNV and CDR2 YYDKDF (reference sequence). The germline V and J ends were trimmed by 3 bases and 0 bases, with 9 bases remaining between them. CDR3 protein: CATSRRGSSYNSPLHF. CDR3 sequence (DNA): TGTGCCACCAGCAGGAGGGGTAGCTCCTATAATTCACCCCTCCACTTT.

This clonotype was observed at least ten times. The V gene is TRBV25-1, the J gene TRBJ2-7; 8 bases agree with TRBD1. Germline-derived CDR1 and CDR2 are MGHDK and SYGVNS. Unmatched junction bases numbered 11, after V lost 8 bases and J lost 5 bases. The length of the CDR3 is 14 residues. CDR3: CASASGTGDDEQYF. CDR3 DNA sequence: TGTGCCAGCGCTTCAGGGACAGGCGACGACGAGCAGTACTTC.

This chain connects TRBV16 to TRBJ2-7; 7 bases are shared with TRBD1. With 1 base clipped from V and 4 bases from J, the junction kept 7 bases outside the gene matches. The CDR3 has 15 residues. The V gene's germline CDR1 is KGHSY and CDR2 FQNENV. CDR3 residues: CASSQFEGAFYEQYF. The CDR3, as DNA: TGTGCCAGCAGCCAATTTGAGGGGGCGTTTTACGAGCAGTACTTC.

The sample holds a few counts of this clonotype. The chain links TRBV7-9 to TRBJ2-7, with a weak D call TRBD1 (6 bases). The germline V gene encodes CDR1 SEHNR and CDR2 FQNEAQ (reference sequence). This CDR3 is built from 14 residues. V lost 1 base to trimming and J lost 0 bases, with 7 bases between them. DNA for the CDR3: TGTGCCAGCAGCTTAGGGGACAACTCCTACGAGCAGTACTTC. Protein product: CASSLGDNSYEQYF.

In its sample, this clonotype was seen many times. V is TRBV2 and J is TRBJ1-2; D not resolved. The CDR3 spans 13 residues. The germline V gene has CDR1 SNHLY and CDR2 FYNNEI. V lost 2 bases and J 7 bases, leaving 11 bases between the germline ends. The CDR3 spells CASSELGNSGYTF. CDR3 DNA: TGTGCCAGCAGTGAATTAGGGAATTCTGGCTACACCTTC.